This T cell receptor beta chain derives from a study of T cell repertoires in cytomegalovirus infection (dated by TCRdb to the late 2010s). About the study as a whole: The peptide stimulations were aimed at well-studied HLA-B-restricted epitopes as well as recently identified HLA-C-restricted CMV epitopes, whose presentation resists viral immunomodulation. Donor HLA type was relevant to the analysis, as public TCR beta signatures indicated carriage of CMV infection together with the matching HLA type.

The sequencer listed for this sample is Illumina HiSeq 1500. TCRdb took the public reads, trimmed them with fastp at Q25, ran MiXCR for clone calling and kept in-frame beta chains. CDR3 protein duplicates are merged, each entry listing the most common genes and DNA. The sample data list 830,000 or so distinct CDR3 sequences, and about 31% of these were observed just once. Clones ranked in the top ten supply about an eighth of the sample. The treatment or condition label, as the study defines it: in vitro stimulation with specific CMV peptide epitopes to enrich CMV-specific T cells. This clonotype appeared a few times. Its antigen is currently not known. The sample holds no much larger clone one base away, and base qualities are not on file. Overall study results and their limits: Cumulative frequency of public TCR beta family members discriminated carriers of CMV infection plus the relevant HLA type in this cohort and an independent roughly 330-donor cohort. The ex vivo response was dominated by HLA-C-restricted CMV-specific TCR beta clonotypes, which also provided the single most frequent clonotype in two of eight donors.

For CDR1 and CDR2, the germline V gene (reference sequence) lists MNHNY and SVGAGI. From V the trimming removes 7 bases and from J it removes 4 bases, while the gene matches leave 6 bases of the junction unaccounted for. Its CDR3 holds 13 amino acids, cysteine through phenylalanine. The entry retains the CDR3 DNA only, 39 bases that are in frame from base 1. The sample here was cultured CD8+ T cells from PBMCs, taken from culture after CMV antigen stimulation. The clonotype comes from a human donor in good health (CMV status not recorded). Some clones in this sample may be carry-over from other donors' samples. The chain links TRBV6-6 with TRBJ2-7; 8 central nucleotides agree with TRBD1. The nucleotide sequence reads TGTGCCAGCAAAGGGACAGGCCCTTACGAGCAGTACTTC. Translated, this gives CASKGTGPYEQYF.